This TCR beta chain was identified during a study of shared T cell receptors in the human thymus. Germline CDR1 is LGHNA and CDR2 is YSLEER. The V end lost 2 bases, the J end lost 1 base, and 17 bases lay between the germline ends. This CDR3 has 17 residues. Clones were read by immunoSEQ multiplex PCR, and TCRdb kept only the in-frame ones, dropping some. The repertoire has 630,000 or so clones, approximately 87% of them found once; the top ten carry about 0.0094%. These same records also appear under a second study, on human thymus T cells. From that second work: In corrective heart surgery, resections were taken, and these provided the thymus tissue. Usage of V and J genes appeared biased in thymic and blood repertoires. Unrelated individuals were reported by related research to share highly overlapping thymic repertoires.

The sequence was obtained from a boy in the first two years of life with a congenital heart defect. The sample consisted of thymocytes. The chain carries TRBV4-3 and TRBJ1-1; D perhaps matches TRBD1 (6 bases). In DNA, the CDR3 is TGCGCCAGCAGCCAATCGTCAGGGGCGATTTCGAACACTGAAGCTTTCTTT. This translates into CASSQSSGAISNTEAFF.